Sequencing of this T cell receptor (beta chain) was carried out in a study of early T cells in non-severe SARS-CoV-2 infection. Study in general: The input, bulk RNA from unsorted whole blood, was sequenced, and chains were unpaired.

Comments on this clonotype: Its antigen is still unknown.

CDR3 length: 17 residues. The germline gives CDR1 WSHSY, CDR2 SAAADI. Trimming removed 10 bases at V and 0 bases at J, with 23 bases between. Researchers attached unique molecular identifiers to individual cDNA molecules. Using its own MiXCR run on the 5' RACE reads, TCRdb lists one record per CDR3 protein. The table records 55,000 to 75,000 distinct CDR3 sequences, 12% of them present only once. Study-wide points: Clonotype matching in VDJdb favored anti-spike CD8 responses and did not capture private and CD4 specificities.

The chain is built from TRBV10-2 and TRBJ2-3; D perhaps matches TRBD2 (5 bases). The sample was whole blood. The TCR originated in an adult who was a healthcare worker with PCR-confirmed SARS-CoV-2 infection or an uninfected control (not recorded which). CDR3 coding DNA: TGCGCCACCCCCACCGGACTTCGACCGATAAGCACAGATACGCAGTATTTT. It yields the protein CATPTGLRPISTDTQYF.